Sequencing of this T cell receptor (beta chain) was carried out in a study of a mutant IDH1 vaccine in newly diagnosed glioma. Regarding time point: week 35, safety follow-up. The content of each vaccine dose was 300 ug of mutant IDH1 20-mer peptide, and topical imiquimod accompanied it. New IDH1-mutant, ATRX-lost WHO grade 3 or 4 astrocytomas occurred in donors. This clone was recorded once. The antigen is undetermined. The repertoire was sequenced with immunoSEQ multiplex PCR; TCRdb's copy has only in-frame clones and lacks some. Among around 44,000 clones listed, around 85% were seen once. The junction had 4 bases not matched to a gene; V was cut back by 0 bases and J by 2 bases. The CDR3 runs 15 residues. CDR1 is SGHVS, CDR2 FQNEAQ, per germline.

This sequence originates from a man aged 40-55 years with glioma. The sample here was PBMCs, taken from a glioma patient whose treatment included an IDH1 peptide vaccine. The chain employs TRBV7-8 and TRBJ2-7; 7 bases line up with TRBD2. CDR3 sequence (DNA): TGTGCCAGCAGCTTAGCCGAAGGGACTACCTACGAGCAGTACTTC. Protein sequence: CASSLAEGTTYEQYF.